The entry below gives a single T cell receptor beta chain sequence along with its context. Antigen: not known. The data derive from a study of CD8+CD57+ T cells in acquired aplastic anemia. Overall study: Quantities of DNA derived from sorted CD4+ and CD8+ cells averaged approximately 3.3 ug. On average, healthy donors gave 8.5 million to 14 million reads for CD4+ cells. Study results and limitations: Patients shared approximately 30 CD8+ CDR3 sequences with controls. Statistical testing detected no significant gap in CD8+ Simpson's diversity between patients and controls.

CDR3 size: 15 residues. Trimming cost V 7 bases and J 0 bases; bases outside gene matches: 9. Germline CDR1 reads WSHSY; CDR2 reads SAAADI. Investigators profiled TCR beta VDJ and CDR3 from genomic DNA template. TCRdb called the reads again in MiXCR, with one record for every CDR3 protein. This table has fewer than 250,000 distinct CDR3 sequences, approximately 49% appearing once. Sequenced input: sorted CD4+, CD8+, or CD8+CD57+ T cells (not recorded which) from PBMCs. This chain joins TRBV10-2 and TRBJ2-7; 7 positions match TRBD1. This sequence originates from a human donor in good health, serving as a control. CDR3 DNA sequence: TGCGCCAGCAACGCCGGGACAGTCTTCTCCTACGAGCAGTACTTC. Translation: CASNAGTVFSYEQYF.